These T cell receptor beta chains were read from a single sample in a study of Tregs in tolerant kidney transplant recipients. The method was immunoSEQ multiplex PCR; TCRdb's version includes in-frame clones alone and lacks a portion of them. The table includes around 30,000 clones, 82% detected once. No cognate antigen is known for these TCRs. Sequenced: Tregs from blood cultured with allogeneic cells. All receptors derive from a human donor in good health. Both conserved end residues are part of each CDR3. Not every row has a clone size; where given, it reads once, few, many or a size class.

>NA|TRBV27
CASSRLMSGGRSTGELFF
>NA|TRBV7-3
CASSLGQDRNF
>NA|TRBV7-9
CASGGGRAYEQYF
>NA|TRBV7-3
CASSPDSHHYEQYF
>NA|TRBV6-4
CASSKLAGEENEQFF
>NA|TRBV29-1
CSVAQGDTDTQYF
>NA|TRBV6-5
CASRRLAGVREQYF
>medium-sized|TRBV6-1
CASSEGSFSGNTIYF
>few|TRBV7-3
CASSLRRSTGELFF
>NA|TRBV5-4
CASSEAATNEKLFF
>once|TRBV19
CASAGAREKLFF
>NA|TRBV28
CASTLNRVTYNQPQHF
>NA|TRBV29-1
CSVGEQGTTDTQYF
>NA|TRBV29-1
CSVGSGNSEQFF
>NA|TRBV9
CASSPRTSGGYNEQFF
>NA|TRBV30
CAWSTGFDSPLHF
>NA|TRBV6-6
CASSPGQGAGGELFF
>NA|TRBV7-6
CASRGRGGGEQYF
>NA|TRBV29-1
CSAQQGVGDTQYF
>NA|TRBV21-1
CASSNLFGPTNTEAFF
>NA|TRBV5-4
CASSLDPAGNQPQHF
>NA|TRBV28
CASSTGTYNEQFF
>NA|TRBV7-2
CASSSRSLRGTGANVLTF
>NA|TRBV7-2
CASSFRRLAEFTDTQYF
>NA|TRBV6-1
CASSEVMNQPQHF
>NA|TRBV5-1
CASSLWGGEEKLFF
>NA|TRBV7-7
CASRRRGGRKFRQPQHF
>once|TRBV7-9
CASSPRYPGELFF
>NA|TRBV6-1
CASSLGEEQYF
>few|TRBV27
CASSLFLGLAGVNEQFF
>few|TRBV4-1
CASSQDPGLARADTQYF
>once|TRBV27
CASRKRGHTDTQYF
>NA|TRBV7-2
CASSPWSGMETQYF
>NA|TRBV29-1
CSVDGGGYGYTF
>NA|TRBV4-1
CASSQDREGYGYTF
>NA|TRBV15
CATSRDLGRWSTDTQYF
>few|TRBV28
CASSLTIRTGAWHEQFF
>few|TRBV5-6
CASSLALGRSEQFF
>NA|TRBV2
CASTWGFYNSPLHF
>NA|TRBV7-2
CASSLVRGRKQFF
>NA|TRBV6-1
CASRAHSGNTIYF